One sample yielded the 2 T cell receptor beta chains listed below, sequenced in a study of response to subunit inactivated influenza vaccine. MiXCR, applied by TCRdb to the RT-PCR reads, yields one record per CDR3 protein. The sample contains hundreds of thousands of distinct CDR3 sequences, 12% of which appear only once. The specimen was PBMCs from blood, collected on the day of vaccination. The source is a man over 45 who received an inactivated influenza vaccine.

Only a few counts were recorded for this clonotype. This chain joins TRBV11-2 and TRBJ2-3, with 7 bases lining up with TRBD2. CDR3 size: 16 residues. The trim removed 1 base at V and 2 bases at J, leaving 6 bases unmatched. Germline assignment: CDR1 SGHAT and CDR2 FQNNGV. The CDR3 here is CASSLGEGTITDTQYF. The DNA for the CDR3 is TGTGCCAGCAGCTTAGGGGAAGGGACTATCACAGATACGCAGTATTTT.

CDR3 nucleotide sequence: TGTGCCAGCAGCCCGCAGGACCAAACTGGCTACACCTTC. Encoded protein: CASSPQDQTGYTF. The genes are TRBV12-3 or TRBV12-4 and TRBJ1-2; no definite D call. The CDR3 extends over 13 amino acids. Trimming took off 6 bases at V and 7 bases at J, with 15 bases between the two ends.